A selection of T cell receptor beta chains follows, all from one sample in a study of shared clonotypes between healthy human individuals. Here immunoSEQ multiplex PCR was the method, and the copy in TCRdb shows in-frame clones only, minus some. This sample has about 580,000 clones, with roughly 98% found just once. Sequenced input: naive CD8+ T cells sorted from blood. All receptors derive from a man under 40 in good health. The CDR3 runs from the conserved cysteine through the conserved F or W.

V | CDR3
TRBV7-8 | CASSLGRGLKQETQYF
TRBV7-8 | CASSPPWGPEAQETQYF
TRBV25-1 | CASADPDSLTNYGYTF
TRBV4-2 | CASSQEEAGYEQYF
TRBV7-2 | CASSLFQLRFEQFF
TRBV2 | CATEDEAGGRTDTQYF
TRBV7-2 | CASSLMLDNEQFF
TRBV27 | CASSLGLAGRDEQFF
TRBV27 | CASSWGANTGELFF
TRBV27 | CASSLGREGPPYEQYF
TRBV7-2 | CASSLSGENNEQFF
TRBV7-9 | CASSLGPGTGYNEQFF
TRBV5-5 | CASSLYGKLTDTQYF
TRBV5-4 | CASSFSGSYEQYF
TRBV29-1 | CSVGTGENTEAFF
TRBV5-8 | CASSLAQKMNTGELFF
TRBV6-4 | CASRQGAEQFF
TRBV4-3 | CASSQESGTPYNEQFF
TRBV7-2 | CASSLAAARGNEQFF
TRBV7-9 | CASSPTIQGDYYEQYF
TRBV6-1 | CASSEWGWSGYNEQFF
TRBV7-7 | CASRPGMQGYEQYF
TRBV28 | CASTASSYEQYF
TRBV6-1 | CASSESGRGRFYEQYF
TRBV5-4 | CASSQFGPTDTEAFF
TRBV28 | CASSFRGLAESSASTDTQYF
TRBV10-3 | CAISAQVYGYTF
TRBV5-4 | CASSLGGQGEHEQYF
TRBV7-3 | CASSLDAKYTEAFF
TRBV7-9 | CASSLARQGNLIEQYF
TRBV11-2 | CASSLEFSSGNEQFF
TRBV7-3 | CASSTKGGDEQFF
TRBV7-9 | CASSLGSMTLFF
TRBV6-4 | CASSDSGVRLSYEQYF
TRBV4-1 | CASSSYGGDYRQYF
TRBV9 | CASSGPGFANYGYTF
TRBV5-4 | CASSLGYGRSYNEQFF
TRBV7-6 | CASSYRPTGGYTF
TRBV23-1 | CASSRNRVPSGEQYF
TRBV4-3 | CASSPTPRGPESAYEQYF
TRBV19 | CASSLVVYGNQPQHF
TRBV19 | CASRPNRQGEAFF
TRBV5-4 | CASSLVGWNTDTQYF
TRBV7-2 | CASSSQLYGRSSYEQYF
TRBV5-4 | CASSPSGGNTEAFF
TRBV5-4 | CASSRTSGSDTDTQYF
TRBV29-1 | CSVQWNTEAFF
TRBV19 | CASSFGTVYEQYF
TRBV18 | CASSHDTGELFF
TRBV4-1 | CASSQAPGLDIDEQYF
TRBV4-1 | CASSQERGGSTYEQYF
TRBV28 | CASRPNFGTGGGPYGYTF
TRBV19 | CASSITSDLVEQFF